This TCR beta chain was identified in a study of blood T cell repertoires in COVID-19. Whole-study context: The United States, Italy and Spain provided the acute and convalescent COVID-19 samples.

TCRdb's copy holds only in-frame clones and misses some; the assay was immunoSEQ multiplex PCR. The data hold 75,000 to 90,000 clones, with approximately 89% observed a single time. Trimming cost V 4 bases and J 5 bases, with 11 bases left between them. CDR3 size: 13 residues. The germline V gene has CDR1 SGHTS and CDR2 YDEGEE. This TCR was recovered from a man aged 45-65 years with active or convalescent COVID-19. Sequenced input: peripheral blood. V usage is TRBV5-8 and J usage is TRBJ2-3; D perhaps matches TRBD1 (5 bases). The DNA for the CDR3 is TGTGCCAGCAGCCTTAGACAGAAAGATACGCAGTATTTT. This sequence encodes CASSLRQKDTQYF.